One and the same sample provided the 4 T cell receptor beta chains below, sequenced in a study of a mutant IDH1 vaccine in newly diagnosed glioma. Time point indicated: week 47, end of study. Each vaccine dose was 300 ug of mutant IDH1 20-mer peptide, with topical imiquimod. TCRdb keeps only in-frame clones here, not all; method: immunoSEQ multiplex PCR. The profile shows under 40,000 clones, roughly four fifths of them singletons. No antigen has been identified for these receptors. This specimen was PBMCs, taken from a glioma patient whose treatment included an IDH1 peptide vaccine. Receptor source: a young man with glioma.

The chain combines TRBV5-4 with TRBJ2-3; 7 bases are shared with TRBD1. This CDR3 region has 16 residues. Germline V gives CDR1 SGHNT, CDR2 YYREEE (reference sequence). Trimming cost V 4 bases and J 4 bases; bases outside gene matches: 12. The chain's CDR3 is CASSLSQGEGADTQYF. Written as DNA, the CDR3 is TGTGCCAGCAGCCTCTCCCAGGGGGAAGGGGCAGATACGCAGTATTTT.

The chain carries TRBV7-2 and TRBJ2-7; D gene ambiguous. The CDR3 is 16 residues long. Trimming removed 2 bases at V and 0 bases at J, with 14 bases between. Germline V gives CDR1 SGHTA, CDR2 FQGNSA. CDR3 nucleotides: TGTGCCAGCAGCTTAAGGGCTGGCAGGAGCTCCTACGAGCAGTACTTC. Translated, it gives CASSLRAGRSSYEQYF.

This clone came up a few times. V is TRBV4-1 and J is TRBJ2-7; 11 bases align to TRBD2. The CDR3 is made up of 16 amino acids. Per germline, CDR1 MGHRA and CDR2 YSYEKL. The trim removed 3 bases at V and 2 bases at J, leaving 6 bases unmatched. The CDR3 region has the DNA TGCGCCAGCAGCCAGGAGGGGACTAGCGGCGCCTACGAGCAGTACTTC. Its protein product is CASSQEGTSGAYEQYF.

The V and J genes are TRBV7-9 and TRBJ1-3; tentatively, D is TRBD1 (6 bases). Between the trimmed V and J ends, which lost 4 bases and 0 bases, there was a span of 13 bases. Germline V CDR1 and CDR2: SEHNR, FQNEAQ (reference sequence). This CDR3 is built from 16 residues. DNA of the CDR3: TGTGCCAGCAGCTCACAGGGAGGACTCTCTGGAAACACCATATATTTT. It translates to CASSSQGGLSGNTIYF.